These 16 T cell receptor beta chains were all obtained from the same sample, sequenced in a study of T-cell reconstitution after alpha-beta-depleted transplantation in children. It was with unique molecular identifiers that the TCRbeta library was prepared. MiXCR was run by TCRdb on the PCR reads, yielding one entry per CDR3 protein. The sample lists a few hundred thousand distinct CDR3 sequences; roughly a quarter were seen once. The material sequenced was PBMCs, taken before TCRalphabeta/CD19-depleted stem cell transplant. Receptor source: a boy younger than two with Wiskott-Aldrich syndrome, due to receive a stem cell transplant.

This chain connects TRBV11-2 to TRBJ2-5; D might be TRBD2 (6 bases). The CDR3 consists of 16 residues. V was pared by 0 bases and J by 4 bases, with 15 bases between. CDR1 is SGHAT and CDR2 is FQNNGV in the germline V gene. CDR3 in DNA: TGTGCCAGCAGCTTAGACCAACTAGCTTTACGAGAGACCCAGTACTTC. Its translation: CASSLDQLALRETQYF. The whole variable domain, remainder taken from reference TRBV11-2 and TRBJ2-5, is EAGVAQSPRYKIIEKRQSVAFWCNPISGHATLYWYQQILGQGPKLLIQFQNNGVVDDSQLPKDRFSAERLKGVDSTLKIQPAKLEDSAVYLCASSLDQLALRETQYFGPGTRLLVL.

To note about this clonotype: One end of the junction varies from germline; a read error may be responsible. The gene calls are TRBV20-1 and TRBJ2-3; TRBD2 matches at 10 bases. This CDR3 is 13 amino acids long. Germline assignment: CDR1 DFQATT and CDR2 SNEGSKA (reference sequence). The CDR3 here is CSPSGRVAGTQYF. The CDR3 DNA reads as TGCAGTCCTAGCGGGAGAGTAGCAGGTACGCAGTATTTT.

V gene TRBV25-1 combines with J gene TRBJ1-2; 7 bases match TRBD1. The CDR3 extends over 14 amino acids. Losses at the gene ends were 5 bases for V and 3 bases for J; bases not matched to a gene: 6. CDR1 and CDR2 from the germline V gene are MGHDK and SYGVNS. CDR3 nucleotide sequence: TGTGCCAGCAGTCCCTGGGACAGAGACTATGGCTACACCTTC. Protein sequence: CASSPWDRDYGYTF.

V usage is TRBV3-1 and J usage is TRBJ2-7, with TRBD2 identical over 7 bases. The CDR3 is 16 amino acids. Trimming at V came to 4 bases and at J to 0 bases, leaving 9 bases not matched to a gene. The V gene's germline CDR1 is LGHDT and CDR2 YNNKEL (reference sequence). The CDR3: CASSPHASGDSYEQYF. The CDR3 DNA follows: TGTGCCAGCAGCCCCCACGCAAGCGGGGACTCCTACGAGCAGTACTTC.

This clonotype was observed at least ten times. The CDR3 loop reads CASSLESGGGKNIQYF. DNA of the CDR3: TGTGCCAGCAGCTTAGAGTCGGGGGGCGGCAAAAACATTCAGTACTTC. The chain joins TRBV7-2 to TRBJ2-4, with D tentatively TRBD2 (7 bases). The germline CDR1 and CDR2 sequences are SGHTA and FQGNSA. The CDR3 is 16 amino acids. Deletions cut 1 base from V and 3 bases from J, with 13 bases between.

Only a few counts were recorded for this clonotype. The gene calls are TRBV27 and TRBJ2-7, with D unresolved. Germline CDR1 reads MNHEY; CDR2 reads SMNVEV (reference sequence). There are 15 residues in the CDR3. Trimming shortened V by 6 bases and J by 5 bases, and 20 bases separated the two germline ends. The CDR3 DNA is TGTGCCAGCAGCGCGAGCCCAGATGTATCACACGAGCAGTACTTC. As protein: CASSASPDVSHEQYF.

CDR3 sequence (DNA): TGCGCCAGCAGCTGGACCCAGACTAGCGGGAGGCCCTCCTACGAGCAGTACTTC. Translation gives CASSWTQTSGRPSYEQYF. This rearrangement joins TRBV5-1 to TRBJ2-7, with 13 nucleotides matching TRBD2. V trimming: 3 bases; J trimming: 0 bases; junction bases outside the gene matches: 9. This CDR3 has 18 residues. Germline loops: CDR1 SGHRS, CDR2 YFSETQ.

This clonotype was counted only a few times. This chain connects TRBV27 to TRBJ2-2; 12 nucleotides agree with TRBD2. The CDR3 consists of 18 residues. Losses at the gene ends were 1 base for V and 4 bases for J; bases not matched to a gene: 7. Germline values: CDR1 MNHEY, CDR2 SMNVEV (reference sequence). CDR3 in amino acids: CASSLYPLAGGTTGELFF. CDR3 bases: TGTGCCAGCAGTTTATATCCCCTAGCGGGAGGGACCACCGGGGAGCTGTTTTTT.

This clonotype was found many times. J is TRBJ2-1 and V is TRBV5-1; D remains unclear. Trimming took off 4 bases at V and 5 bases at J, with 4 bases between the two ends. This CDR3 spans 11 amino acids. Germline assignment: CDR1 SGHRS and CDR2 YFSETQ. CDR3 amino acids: CASSRDNEQFF. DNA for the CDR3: TGCGCCAGCAGCCGAGACAATGAGCAGTTCTTC.

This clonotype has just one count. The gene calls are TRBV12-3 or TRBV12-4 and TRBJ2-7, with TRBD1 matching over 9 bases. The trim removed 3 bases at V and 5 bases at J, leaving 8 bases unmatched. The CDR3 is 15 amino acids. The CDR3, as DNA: TGTGCCAGCAGTTTCGGCCGGACAGGGGTCCACGAGCAGTACTTC. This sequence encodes CASSFGRTGVHEQYF.

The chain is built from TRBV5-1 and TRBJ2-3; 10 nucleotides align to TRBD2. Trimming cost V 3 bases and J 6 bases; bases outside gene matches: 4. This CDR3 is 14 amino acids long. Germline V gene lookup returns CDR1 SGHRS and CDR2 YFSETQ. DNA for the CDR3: TGCGCCAGCAGCTCAGGACTAGCGGTGGATACGCAGTATTTT. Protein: CASSSGLAVDTQYF.

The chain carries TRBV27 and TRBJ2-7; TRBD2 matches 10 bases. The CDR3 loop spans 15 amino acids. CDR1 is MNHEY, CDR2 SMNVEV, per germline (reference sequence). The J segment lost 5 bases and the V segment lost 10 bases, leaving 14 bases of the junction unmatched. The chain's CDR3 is CATLRLAGARDEQYF. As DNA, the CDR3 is TGTGCCACCCTAAGGCTAGCGGGAGCAAGGGACGAGCAGTACTTC.

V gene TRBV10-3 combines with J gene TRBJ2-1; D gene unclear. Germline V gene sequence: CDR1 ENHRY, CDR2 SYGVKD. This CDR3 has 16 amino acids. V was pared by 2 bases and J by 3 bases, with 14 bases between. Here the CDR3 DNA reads TGTGCCATCAGTGAGGCGGTTGGGTGGCACTACAATGAGCAGTTCTTC. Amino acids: CAISEAVGWHYNEQFF.

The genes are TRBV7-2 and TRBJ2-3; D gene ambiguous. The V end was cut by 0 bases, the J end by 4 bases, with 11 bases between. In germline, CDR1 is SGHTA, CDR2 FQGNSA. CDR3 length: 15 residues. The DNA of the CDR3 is TGTGCCAGCAGCTTAGCCCGACTCTGGGCAGATACGCAGTATTTT. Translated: CASSLARLWADTQYF. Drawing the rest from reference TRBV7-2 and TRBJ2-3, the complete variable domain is GAGVSQSPSNKVTEKGKDVELRCDPISGHTALYWYRQSLGQGLEFLIYFQGNSAPDKSGLPSDRFSAERTGGSVSTLTIQRTQQEDSAVYLCASSLARLWADTQYFGPGTRLTVL.

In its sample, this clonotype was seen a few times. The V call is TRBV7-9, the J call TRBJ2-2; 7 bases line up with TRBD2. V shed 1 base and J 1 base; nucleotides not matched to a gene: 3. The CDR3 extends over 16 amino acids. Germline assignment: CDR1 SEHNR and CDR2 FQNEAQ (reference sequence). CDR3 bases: TGTGCCAGCAGCTTAGTGCTAGCGGTGAACACCGGGGAGCTGTTTTTT. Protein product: CASSLVLAVNTGELFF. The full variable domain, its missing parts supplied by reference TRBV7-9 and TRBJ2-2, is DTGVSQNPRHKITKRGQNVTFRCDPISEHNRLYWYRQTLGQGPEFLTYFQNEAQLEKSRLLSDRFSAERPKGSFSTLEIQRTEQGDSAMYLCASSLVLAVNTGELFFGEGSRLTVL.

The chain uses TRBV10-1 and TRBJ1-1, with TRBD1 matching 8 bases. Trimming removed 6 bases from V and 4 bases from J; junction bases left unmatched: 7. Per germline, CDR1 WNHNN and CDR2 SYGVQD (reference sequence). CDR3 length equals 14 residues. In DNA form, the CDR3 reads TGCGCCAGCAGAGGACAGGGAATGGGCACTGAAGCTTTCTTT. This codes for CASRGQGMGTEAFF.